Presented here are 2 T cell receptor beta chains from one specimen sequenced in a study of T cells after yellow fever vaccination. Each CDR3 protein is one row after TCRdb ran MiXCR on the 5' RACE reads. Of about 210,000 distinct CDR3 sequences detected, approximately 3% appear once; the ten largest clones hold about 3%. This sample comprised CD4+ T cells sorted from PBMCs, obtained 10 days after the yellow fever booster vaccination. These receptors were obtained from a man younger than 35 who received the YFV17D yellow fever vaccine.

Of note for this clonotype: This could be a read error, since a much larger clone is one nucleotide away. V gene TRBV29-1 combines with J gene TRBJ1-2; D unclear. This CDR3 is 12 amino acids long. CDR1 and CDR2 from the germline V gene are SQVTM and ANQGSEA. The CDR3 bases are TGCAGCGTCGCATTCCAGCGCTATCGCTACACCTTC. It codes for CSVAFQRYRYTF. Combining the CDR3 with reference TRBV29-1 and TRBJ1-2 gives the whole variable domain SAVISQKPSRDICQRGTSLTIQCQVDSQVTMMFWYRQQPGQSLTLIATANQGSEATYESGFVIDKFPISRPNLTFSTLTVSNMSPEDSSIYLCSVAFQRYRYTFGSGTRLTVV.

This clonotype was seen at least ten times. The gene calls are TRBV7-2 and TRBJ2-5, with 8 bases matching TRBD1. Germline loops: CDR1 SGHTA, CDR2 FQGNSA. The trim removed 5 bases at V and 4 bases at J, leaving 6 bases unmatched. This CDR3 has 14 amino acids. The CDR3 loop reads CASSADRASETQYF. The CDR3 DNA reads TGTGCCAGCAGCGCGGACAGGGCCTCAGAGACCCAGTACTTC.